The clone carrying this T cell receptor (beta chain) has only a few counts. The antigen is undetermined. Germline V gene lookup returns CDR1 SGHRS and CDR2 YFSETQ. The CDR3 contains 14 residues. Trimming pared 5 bases from V and 0 bases from J, leaving 11 bases between. The data belong to a study of regulatory T cells in long-lasting Graves disease. Libraries of TCR beta came from iRepertoire HTBI primers plus Arm-PCR of CDR3 regions. TCRdb independently ran MiXCR on the multiplex PCR reads; one entry per CDR3 protein. The top ten clones hold 25% to 35% of a sample with 350,000 to 450,000 distinct CDR3 sequences, approximately 25% of them seen once. Study observations and caveats: The study found TRBV28, TRBJ1-2 and TRBJ2-5 favored in persistent disease. Accuracy may have suffered from the small sample size.

Time point meaning: persistent/refractory GD, antithyroid drugs over 5 years with positive TRAb. The authors made the TCR library using RNA they extracted from PBMCs. This specimen was peripheral blood mononuclear cells (PBMCs), taken when the disease was refractory, from a patient treated with antithyroid drugs. The chain couples TRBV5-1 to TRBJ1-1; D uncertain. The TCR sequence derives from a woman between 35 and 50 years old with Graves disease. The CDR3 coding sequence is TGCGCCAGCAGTTCCGGATACATGAACACTGAAGCTTTCTTT. Encoded protein: CASSSGYMNTEAFF.